The present entry profiles one T cell receptor beta chain with its context. Germline-derived CDR1 and CDR2 are SGHAT and FQNNGV. CDR3 size: 13 residues. The V end was cut by 2 bases, the J end by 6 bases, with 11 bases between. In TCRdb, the RT-PCR reads were re-called with MiXCR into one record per CDR3 protein. The top ten clones hold 11% of a sample with about 620,000 distinct CDR3 sequences, approximately 10% of them seen once. The data belong to a study of response to subunit inactivated influenza vaccine. These data also featured in a second study, about T cells expressing NK-cell markers. Turning to that study: The authors generated TCR beta cDNA through 5'RACE template switching with UMIs. Seven sequenced donors out of eight were HCMV-seropositive, one seronegative.

The receptor's source is a man in his fifties or sixties who received an inactivated influenza vaccine. This sequence joins TRBV11-2 and TRBJ2-7; D unresolved. The source was PBMCs from blood, collected on the day of vaccination. The DNA for the CDR3 is TGTGCCAGCAGCTTATCACCCCGCGGCGAGCAGTACTTC. As protein: CASSLSPRGEQYF.